Sequencing of this T cell receptor beta chain was carried out in a study of blood T cell repertoires in COVID-19. Study summary: The United States, Italy and Spain were the sources of the acute and convalescent COVID-19 samples. PBMCs, B-cell-depleted T cells, or T cells were the source of the cDNA or gDNA that made up the material.

Authors' analysis steps: Reference gene primer amplification in the assay estimated nucleated cell counts. TCRdb keeps only in-frame clones here, not all; method: immunoSEQ multiplex PCR. D and trimming were read from the DNA, whereas the V and J calls and clone size are those reported in that table. The sample carries 300,000 to 400,000 clones, about 90% recorded once. The CDR3 is made up of 12 amino acids. Per the germline V gene, CDR1 is SQVTM and CDR2 is ANQGSEA. The V end lost 3 bases, the J end lost 5 bases, and 8 bases lay between the germline ends. This chain joins TRBV29-1 and TRBJ2-1; D uncertain. The TCR was taken from a woman younger than 30 who had recovered from COVID-19. The sequencing sample was made of peripheral blood. The CDR3 spells CSVEAGNNEQFF. CDR3 sequence (DNA): TGCAGCGTTGAGGCAGGAAACAATGAGCAGTTCTTC.